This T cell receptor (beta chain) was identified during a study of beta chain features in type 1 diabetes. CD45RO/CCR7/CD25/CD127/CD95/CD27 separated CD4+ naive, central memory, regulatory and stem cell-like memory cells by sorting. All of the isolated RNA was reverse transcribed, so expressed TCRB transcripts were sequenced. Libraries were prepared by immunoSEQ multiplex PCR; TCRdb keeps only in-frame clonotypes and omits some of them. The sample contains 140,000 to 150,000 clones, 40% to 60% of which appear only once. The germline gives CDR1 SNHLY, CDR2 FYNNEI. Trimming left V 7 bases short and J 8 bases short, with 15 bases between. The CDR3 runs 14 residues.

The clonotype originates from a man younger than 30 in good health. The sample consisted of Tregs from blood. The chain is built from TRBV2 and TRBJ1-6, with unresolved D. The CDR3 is CASKAVAGDSPLHF. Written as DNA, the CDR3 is TGTGCCAGCAAAGCGGTCGCGGGAGATTCACCCCTCCACTTT.